These 21 T cell receptor beta chains were all obtained from the same sample, sequenced in a study of glioma-infiltrating T cells. Using RNA template, CDR3s of TCR alpha and beta were amplified with iRepertoire arm-PCR. Via MiXCR, TCRdb re-called the multiplex PCR reads, giving one row per CDR3 protein. The sample includes fewer than 500,000 distinct CDR3 sequences, about 40% of them seen just once. The sample consisted of glioma tissue, nonneoplastic brain tissue, or PBMCs (not recorded which). These TCRs come from a human donor with low-grade glioma or glioblastoma, undergoing nonglioma brain surgery, or in good health (not recorded which).

This clonotype has a handful of counts. The V call is TRBV6-1, the J call TRBJ2-1; 12 nucleotides line up with TRBD2. With 2 bases clipped from V and 5 bases from J, the junction kept 4 bases outside the gene matches. Germline CDR1 reads MNHNS; CDR2 reads SASEGT. CDR3 size: 16 residues. CDR3 coding DNA: TGTGCCAGCAGTGAACTACTAGCGGGAGGTCACAATGAGCAGTTCTTC. It specifies CASSELLAGGHNEQFF.

About this clonotype itself: A much larger clone differs from this one at a single base, so this may be a read error. The chain has TRBV27 and TRBJ2-3, with 9 bases fitting TRBD2. CDR3 length equals 17 residues. Germline V gene lookup returns CDR1 MNHEY and CDR2 SMNVEV (reference sequence). V shed 6 bases, J shed 4 bases, and the junction held 14 bases outside the gene matches. Written as DNA, the CDR3 is TGTGCCAGCAGCCTGGTGCTAGCGGGATTGGCTTCAGATACGCAGTATTTT. It yields the protein CASSLVLAGLASDTQYF.

This chain connects TRBV12-5 to TRBJ2-1; the match to TRBD2 covers 11 bases. CDR3 length: 16 amino acids. Trimming took 0 bases from V and 4 from J; bases not matched to a gene: 2. Germline loops: CDR1 LGHNT, CDR2 FRNRAP. Here the CDR3 DNA reads TGTGCTAGTGGTTTGGTACTAGCGGGAGTGTACAATGAGCAGTTCTTC. Its translation is CASGLVLAGVYNEQFF.

In this sample, this clonotype turned up once. CDR3: CASSLMSQGPEAFF. DNA for the CDR3: TGCGCCAGCAGCTTGATGTCTCAGGGACCTGAAGCTTTCTTT. The chain is built from TRBV5-1 and TRBJ1-1, with D possibly being TRBD1 (5 bases). V lost 1 base and J lost 6, with 13 bases in between. This CDR3 has 14 amino acids. The germline CDR1 and CDR2 sequences are SGHRS and YFSETQ.

This clonotype was counted only a few times. The chain recombines TRBV4-3 with TRBJ2-1, with TRBD2 matching 13 bases. The CDR3 is 13 residues long. V was clipped by 8 bases and J by 8 bases; unmatched bases: 3. Germline V gene sequence: CDR1 LGHNA, CDR2 YSLEER. The CDR3 loop reads CASRLAGGYEQFF. CDR3 in DNA: TGCGCCAGCCGACTAGCGGGAGGTTATGAGCAGTTCTTC.

This rearrangement joins TRBV7-9 to TRBJ2-7, with a possible D match to TRBD1 (5 bases). The length of the CDR3 is 14 residues. CDR1 and CDR2 (germline): SEHNR, FQNEAQ (reference sequence). The V end lost 1 base, the J end lost 6 bases, and 13 bases lay between the germline ends. This CDR3 reads CASSLEDTVGEQYF. DNA for the CDR3: TGTGCCAGCAGCTTAGAGGACACTGTTGGCGAGCAGTACTTC.

Details on this clonotype: A read error may account for a junction end that differs from germline. V usage is TRBV28 and J usage is TRBJ2-6; the match to TRBD2 covers 8 bases. Germline CDR1 MDHEN, CDR2 SYDVKM. This CDR3 comprises 18 residues. The CDR3 DNA follows: TGTGCCAGCACCACCCGGGGGGGGGGTTCTTCTGGGACCAACGTCCTGACTTTC. Protein: CASTTRGGGSSGTNVLTF.

This clonotype was seen more than once but under ten times. The chain is built from TRBV7-9 and TRBJ1-2; D is undetermined. The CDR3 sequence is 11 residues long. Germline assignment: CDR1 SEHNR and CDR2 FQNEAQ (reference sequence). V was clipped by 6 bases and J by 7 bases, with 9 bases between them. CDR3 in DNA: TGTGCCAGCAGAGGCGGTGTTGGCTACACCTTC. This encodes CASRGGVGYTF.

This clonotype was recorded many times. V usage is TRBV6-2 or TRBV6-3 and J usage is TRBJ2-1; D uncertain. V dropped 2 bases and J dropped 4 bases, with 6 bases sitting between them. The CDR3 is 13 amino acids. Germline V gene lookup returns CDR1 MNHEY and CDR2 SVGEGT. The CDR3 sequence is CASSYTFYNEQFF. CDR3 sequence (DNA): TGTGCCAGCAGTTACACCTTTTACAATGAGCAGTTCTTC.

This clonotype was seen a few times. This chain joins TRBV7-3 and TRBJ2-3; 11 positions agree with TRBD2. The germline CDR1 and CDR2 sequences are SGHTA and FQGTGA. There are 16 residues in the CDR3. V shed 3 bases and J 10 bases; nucleotides not matched to a gene: 12. Written as DNA, the CDR3 is TGTGCCAGCAGCTTGGGGGGAATAGCGGGAGGGCCAGCGCAGTATTTT. It yields the protein CASSLGGIAGGPAQYF.

Of note for this clonotype: A clone one base away is much larger, so this may be a read error. J is TRBJ1-1 and V is TRBV28, with TRBD1 matching over 7 bases. CDR1 MDHEN and CDR2 SYDVKM come from the germline V gene. CDR3 length: 12 amino acids. The trim removed 10 bases at V and 2 bases at J, leaving 4 bases unmatched. In nucleotides, the CDR3 is TGTGCCATCAGACAGGGTAACACTGAAGCTTTCTTT. It specifies CAIRQGNTEAFF. Together with reference TRBV28 and TRBJ1-1, the CDR3 gives the full variable domain: DVKVTQSSRYLVKRTGEKVFLECVQDMDHENMFWYRQDPGLGLRLIYFSYDVKMKEKGDIPEGYSVSREKKERFSLILESASTNQTSMYLCAIRQGNTEAFFGQGTRLTVV.

This clonotype was observed many times. J is TRBJ1-2 and V is TRBV20-1; TRBD1 is a possible D gene (6 bases). Deletions cut 6 bases from V and 0 bases from J, with 17 bases between. The length of the CDR3 is 15 residues. The V gene's germline CDR1 is DFQATT and CDR2 SNEGSKA (reference sequence). For the CDR3, the DNA is TGCAGTGCAAACCTCGTCGGGACAACTAACTATGGCTACACCTTC. This gives the protein CSANLVGTTNYGYTF.

This clonotype was seen only a few times. The chain uses TRBV4-2 and TRBJ1-1, with no clear D. The CDR3 totals 15 residues. V was clipped by 0 bases and J by 0 bases, with 8 bases between them. From germline, CDR1 is LGHNA and CDR2 YNFKEQ. The CDR3 DNA follows: TGTGCCAGCAGCCAAGACCAGTTAATGAACACTGAAGCTTTCTTT. It yields the protein CASSQDQLMNTEAFF.

At least ten counts were recorded for this clonotype. This chain uses TRBV27 with TRBJ2-1, with D maybe TRBD1 (6 bases). V was shortened by 3 bases and J by 6 bases, with 9 bases between the two germline ends. The CDR3 loop spans 13 amino acids. Germline CDR1 is MNHEY and CDR2 is SMNVEV (reference sequence). In DNA, the CDR3 is TGTGCCAGCAGTTTCGGACAGAGCAATGAGCAGTTCTTC. Amino acids: CASSFGQSNEQFF.

Turning to this clonotype: As the CDR3 is not closed by the conserved phenylalanine or tryptophan, this likely results from a read error. V and J are TRBV24-1 and TRBJ2-3, with D hard to call. The CDR3 runs to 13 residues. Germline CDR1 KGHDR, CDR2 SFDVKD. V was clipped by 5 bases and J by 7 bases, with 12 bases between them. CDR3 coding DNA: TGTGCCACCAGTGCCTTCAGCACGTATACGCAGTATTCT. This sequence encodes CATSAFSTYTQYS.

The chain recombines TRBV29-1 with TRBJ2-7; D ambiguous. V was shortened by 4 bases and J by 6 bases, with 22 bases between the two germline ends. Per germline, CDR1 SQVTM and CDR2 ANQGSEA. This CDR3 is 15 amino acids long. CDR3 sequence: CSVARAAPSSPEQYF. Here the CDR3 DNA reads TGCAGCGTTGCAAGGGCGGCGCCTAGTTCTCCCGAGCAGTACTTC.

In this sample, this clonotype turned up a few times. This chain connects TRBV6-2 or TRBV6-3 to TRBJ2-1, with 11 positions matching TRBD2. Per germline, CDR1 MNHEY and CDR2 SVGEGT. The J segment lost 7 bases and the V segment lost 8 bases, leaving 10 bases of the junction unmatched. The CDR3 consists of 15 residues. The CDR3 loop is CASGRGLAATNEQFF. CDR3 nucleotide sequence: TGTGCCAGCGGGAGGGGACTAGCGGCTACGAATGAGCAGTTCTTC.

This clonotype was counted ten times or more. V usage is TRBV27 and J usage is TRBJ2-7; D gene ambiguous. This CDR3 region has 10 residues. Germline CDR1 MNHEY, CDR2 SMNVEV (reference sequence). The V end was cut by 8 bases, the J end by 3 bases, with 5 bases between. The CDR3 region is CASGLYEQYF. The CDR3 DNA reads as TGTGCCAGCGGGCTCTACGAGCAGTACTTC.

For this clonotype: A read error may be the cause here, since a much bigger clone is one base away. This sequence joins TRBV27 and TRBJ1-2; 11 nucleotides align to TRBD1. The CDR3 sequence is 16 residues long. CDR1 MNHEY and CDR2 SMNVEV come from the germline V gene (reference sequence). DNA for the CDR3: TGTGCCAGCACACCGGACAGGGGGCTTCCCTACTATGCCTACACCTTC. Encoded protein: CASTPDRGLPYYAYTF.

Details on this clonotype: A junction end diverges from the germline sequence, so it may reflect a read error. The rearrangement links TRBV27 to TRBJ2-1; D unresolved. The DNA end lines up better with TRBJ2-7; the J call may be wrong. CDR1 and CDR2 (germline): MNHEY, SMNVEV (reference sequence). The CDR3 length is 14 residues. CDR3 DNA sequence: TGTGCCAGCAGTTTCTCAGGATTAGCCTACGTGCAGTACTTC. It yields the protein CASSFSGLAYVQYF.

There are a few counts of this clonotype. The CDR3 bases are TGTGCCAGCAGCCCACTTAGGACAGGGGAAGCAGATACGCAGTATTTT. The encoded protein is CASSPLRTGEADTQYF. V and J are TRBV7-2 and TRBJ2-3; the match to TRBD1 covers 9 bases. The CDR3 extends over 16 amino acids. CDR1 is SGHTA, CDR2 FQGNSA, per germline. With V trimmed by 5 bases and J by 4 bases, 10 bases remained unmatched.